Below, 26 T cell receptor beta chains from the same sample are listed, as sequenced in a study of T cells in women clearing cervical HPV infection. The assay was immunoSEQ multiplex PCR, and TCRdb's table has in-frame clones only and misses some. The sample totals 30,000 to 35,000 clones; its top ten clones hold about 7.2%. Sequencing was performed on blood buffy coat. The receptors were gathered from a woman aged 18 to 75 with a cervical HPV16 infection that either progressed to CIN3+ or cleared (not recorded which).

With regard to this clone: From the germline J gene comes the end of the CDR3, since the read stops 3 residues before it. The chain joins TRBV19 to TRBJ2-7; 10 bases line up with TRBD1. Germline-derived CDR1 and CDR2 are LNHDA and SQIVND (reference sequence). The CDR3 extends over 15 amino acids. The V gene end was trimmed by 6 bases and the J gene end by 3 bases; junction bases not matched to a gene: 8. CDR3 sequence reads: CASSNQRDRGYEQYF. The DNA read from the CDR3 is TGTGCCAGTAGCAACCAGCGGGACAGGGGCTACGAG.

A word on this clone: The observed sequence ends 3 residues before the CDR3 terminus, with the missing tail filled in from the germline J gene. The J gene is TRBJ2-2, the V gene TRBV25-1, with 8 positions matching TRBD1. The CDR3 length is 16 residues. Trimming at V came to 1 base and at J to 6 bases, leaving 7 bases not matched to a gene. CDR1 is MGHDK and CDR2 is SYGVNS in the germline V gene. CDR3 DNA (partial): TGTGCCAGCAGTGAATGGGGTTCAGGGGGCGCCGGGGAG. Its translation is CASSEWGSGGAGE. The full CDR3 protein reads CASSEWGSGGAGELFF.

Comments on this clone: The CDR3 goes on 3 residues after the read ends, and that part is filled in from the germline J gene. The chain has TRBV6-2 or TRBV6-3 and TRBJ2-3; 10 bases fit TRBD2. CDR3 size: 16 residues. V lost 4 bases and J lost 2; bases outside the gene matches: 6. Looked up from germline, CDR1 is MNHEY and CDR2 is SVGEGT. CDR3 in amino acids: CASSFQLAGPTDTQYF. The part of the CDR3 DNA that was read is TGTGCCAGCAGTTTTCAACTAGCGGGGCCCACAGATACG.

In regard to this clone: The read terminates 3 residues before the CDR3 end, so the remaining end is supplied by the germline J gene. The rearrangement links TRBV19 to TRBJ2-7; D is undetermined. CDR1 LNHDA and CDR2 SQIVND come from the germline V gene (reference sequence). The CDR3 has 12 residues. V gave up 1 base and J gave up 6 bases, with 7 bases separating them. Partial CDR3 DNA: TGTGCCAGTAGTATAGGTTTCAGCGAG. It is translated as CASSIGFSE. The entire CDR3 sequence reads CASSIGFSEQYF.

To note about this clone: The read terminates 3 residues before the CDR3 end, so the remaining end is supplied by the germline J gene. The V and J genes are TRBV7-2 and TRBJ1-4, with 7 positions matching TRBD1. V shed 5 bases, J shed 6 bases, and the junction held 6 bases outside the gene matches. CDR1 is SGHTA, CDR2 FQGNSA, per germline. The CDR3 spans 14 residues. The CDR3 reads CASSPTGMDEKLFF. CDR3 DNA (partial): TGTGCCAGCAGCCCGACAGGGATGGATGAAAAA.

Of note for this clone: With the read ending 3 residues before the CDR3 end, the germline J gene is used to fill in that end. The chain combines TRBV10-3 with TRBJ1-2; D is ambiguous. Germline V lookup: CDR1 ENHRY, CDR2 SYGVKD. Between the trimmed V and J ends, which lost 6 bases and 7 bases, there was a span of 15 bases. The CDR3 has 13 amino acids. This chain's CDR3 is CAIRVGLDGGYTF. The sequenced CDR3 bases are TGTGCCATCAGGGTTGGGCTTGACGGTGGC.

In the case of this clone: The CDR3 end falls 3 residues outside the read, so it is completed with the germline J gene. V and J are TRBV5-4 and TRBJ2-3; TRBD2 agrees at 12 bases. The germline gives CDR1 SGHNT, CDR2 YYREEE (reference sequence). The CDR3 consists of 15 residues. The V and J ends lost 4 bases and 5 bases, in that order; junction bases with no gene match: 5. The CDR3 region is CASSASGGAIDTQYF. The covered CDR3 bases are TGTGCCAGCAGCGCTAGCGGGGGGGCCATAGATACG.

Regarding this clone: Coverage ceases 3 residues before the CDR3 finishes, and the germline J gene fills in the end. This chain connects TRBV19 to TRBJ2-2, with a weak D call TRBD2 (5 bases). CDR3 length: 16 residues. V was shortened by 1 base and J by 4 bases, with 13 bases between the two germline ends. The germline V gene encodes CDR1 LNHDA and CDR2 SQIVND (reference sequence). The CDR3 sequence is CASSIVVLRGTGELFF. The part of the CDR3 DNA that was read is TGTGCCAGTAGTATAGTAGTACTACGGGGCACCGGGGAG.

As for this clone: The sequenced fragment ends 3 residues before the CDR3 boundary, so the rest is inferred from the germline J gene. The chain employs TRBV10-3 and TRBJ1-2, with TRBD1 identical over 9 bases. This CDR3 comprises 15 residues. Per the germline V gene, CDR1 is ENHRY and CDR2 is SYGVKD. The V gene end was trimmed by 3 bases and the J gene end by 5 bases; junction bases not matched to a gene: 7. Incomplete CDR3 DNA: TGTGCCATCAGTGAATCAGACAGGGGGTCATATGGC. It encodes CAISESDRGSYG. The entire CDR3 protein reads CAISESDRGSYGYTF.

Worth noting for this clone: The read ends 3 residues shy of where the CDR3 ends; the end is completed using the germline J gene. V and J are TRBV4-2 and TRBJ1-3; TRBD1 is a possible D gene (6 bases). Per germline, CDR1 LGHNA and CDR2 YNFKEQ. V was pared by 4 bases and J by 6 bases, with 22 bases between. This CDR3 spans 17 amino acids. Here the CDR3 reads CASSPGRDRIFKNTIYF. The CDR3 bases that were read are TGTGCCAGCAGCCCCGGCCGAGACAGGATATTTAAAAACACC.

As regards this clone: The CDR3 end falls 3 residues outside the read, so it is completed with the germline J gene. The genes are TRBV5-6 and TRBJ1-2; D possibly corresponds to TRBD1 (6 bases). Germline V gives CDR1 SGHDT, CDR2 YYEEEE. The CDR3 runs 15 residues. CDR3 DNA, as far as it was read: TGTGCCAGCAGCTGGGGACAAGTCGGGGTCGACGAC. Its translation is CASSWGQVGVDD. The CDR3 reads in full as CASSWGQVGVDDYTF.

The CDR3 region is CSARDVGQMNEKLFF. The covered CDR3 bases are TGCAGTGCTAGAGACGTGGGGCAGATGAATGAAAAA. The rearrangement links TRBV20-1 to TRBJ1-4; possible D gene TRBD1, 5 bases. From the germline J gene comes the end of the CDR3, since the read stops 3 residues before it. CDR3 size: 15 residues. The V gene lost 0 bases and the J gene lost 5 bases, with 13 bases spanning the gap. Per germline, CDR1 DFQATT and CDR2 SNEGSKA (reference sequence).

Comment on this clone: The read ends 3 residues early relative to the CDR3; the germline J gene fills the gap. The chain is built from TRBV5-1 and TRBJ2-2; no firm D call. The V end was cut by 0 bases, the J end by 0 bases, with 9 bases between. Germline lookup yields CDR1 SGHRS and CDR2 YFSETQ. The CDR3 runs to 16 residues. The CDR3 DNA, read in part, is TGCGCCAGCAGCTTGGAGGGCAGGACGAACACCGGGGAG. Encoded protein: CASSLEGRTNTGE. The CDR3 as a whole reads CASSLEGRTNTGELFF.

With regard to this clone: The sequenced fragment ends 3 residues before the CDR3 boundary, so the rest is inferred from the germline J gene. V gene TRBV11-3 combines with J gene TRBJ2-5; weak D call: TRBD1 (6 bases). Germline assignment: CDR1 SGHNT and CDR2 YENEEA. V was clipped by 5 bases and J by 5 bases, with 15 bases between them. This CDR3 is 14 amino acids long. The CDR3 bases that were read are TGTGCCAGCAGCCGAGGGGGTTCGGTTGAGACC. Protein product: CASSRGGSVET. The CDR3 in its entirety is CASSRGGSVETQYF.

About this clone: The read finishes 3 residues shy of the CDR3 end, and the germline J gene is used to complete it. The chain combines TRBV7-8 with TRBJ1-1; 7 nucleotides line up with TRBD1. The CDR3 runs to 16 residues. The germline V gene has CDR1 SGHVS and CDR2 FQNEAQ. V shed 5 bases and J 1 base; nucleotides not matched to a gene: 10. The part of the CDR3 DNA that was read is TGTGCCAGCAGCCAAGACAGGGTGTTGGCGAACACTGAA. It yields the protein CASSQDRVLANTE. The entire CDR3 is CASSQDRVLANTEAFF. The whole variable domain, remainder taken from reference TRBV7-8 and TRBJ1-1, is GAGVSQSPRYKVAKRGQDVALRCDPISGHVSLFWYQQALGQGPEFLTYFQNEAQLDKSGLPSDRFFAERPEGSVSTLKIQRTQQEDSAVYLCASSQDRVLANTEAFFGQGTRLTVV.

Regarding this clone: The CDR3 end is not reached by the read, which stops 3 residues before it; the germline J gene fills it in. J is TRBJ2-5 and V is TRBV10-1; weak D call: TRBD2 (6 bases). CDR3 size: 16 residues. Trimming cost V 0 bases and J 1 base, with 12 bases left between them. Germline V gene data show CDR1 as WNHNN and CDR2 as SYGVQD (reference sequence). The CDR3 sequence is CASSESVGGFQETQYF. The sequenced CDR3 bases are TGCGCCAGCAGTGAGTCGGTCGGGGGATTCCAAGAGACC.

Turning to this clone: The read ends 3 residues before the CDR3 terminus; that terminus is restored from the germline J gene. J is TRBJ2-7 and V is TRBV18; 10 positions match TRBD1. V lost 0 bases and J lost 1; bases outside the gene matches: 3. This CDR3 region has 16 residues. Germline lookup yields CDR1 KGHSH and CDR2 LQKENI. The CDR3 here is CASSPPGDRGSYEQYF. CDR3 bases read: TGTGCCAGCTCACCACCAGGGGACAGGGGATCCTACGAG.

A note on this clone: With the read ending 3 residues before the CDR3 end, the germline J gene is used to fill in that end. The rearrangement links TRBV7-8 to TRBJ2-1, with 10 positions matching TRBD2. Trimming removed 7 bases from V and 2 bases from J; junction bases left unmatched: 8. Germline V lookup: CDR1 SGHVS, CDR2 FQNEAQ. This CDR3 region has 16 residues. The CDR3 bases that were read are TGTGCCAGCACCCCACAGAGCGGGGGGGCCTACAATGAG. This encodes CASTPQSGGAYNE. In full, the CDR3 is CASTPQSGGAYNEQFF.

With respect to this clone: The CDR3 is cut off 3 residues early in the read; its end comes from the germline J gene. The chain has TRBV12-3 or TRBV12-4 and TRBJ2-2; 11 bases line up with TRBD1. V lost 4 bases, J lost 4 bases, and 5 bases stayed unmatched. The CDR3 runs 16 residues. The sequenced part of the CDR3 DNA is TGTGCCAGCAGTTCGGGAGGGACAGGGGGCACCGGGGAG. Its protein is CASSSGGTGGTGE. The whole CDR3 protein reads CASSSGGTGGTGELFF.

Worth noting for this clone: The read gets to within 3 residues of the CDR3 end, and the germline J gene fills in the rest. The chain recombines TRBV14 with TRBJ1-2; a possible D gene is TRBD1 (5 bases). Germline V gene sequence: CDR1 SGHDN, CDR2 FVKESK. The CDR3 runs to 13 residues. V was clipped by 1 base and J by 6 bases, with 9 bases between them. This CDR3 is CASSQAGIHGYTF. Partial CDR3 DNA: TGTGCCAGCAGCCAAGCAGGGATTCATGGC.

Notes on this clone: The read finishes 3 residues shy of the CDR3 end, and the germline J gene is used to complete it. The chain couples TRBV7-2 to TRBJ2-4, with 10 positions matching TRBD1. The CDR3 length is 17 residues. Germline loops: CDR1 SGHTA, CDR2 FQGNSA. The covered CDR3 bases are TGTGCCAGCAGCTTAGCTGCCCCGCGGACAGGGGGGGGTGGT. Translation: CASSLAAPRTGGGG. The full-length CDR3 reads as CASSLAAPRTGGGGQYF.

About this clone: The read is 3 residues too short to cover the CDR3 end, so that end is filled in from the germline J gene. The chain employs TRBV18 and TRBJ1-5, with 10 bases matching TRBD1. Unmatched junction bases numbered 4, after V lost 2 bases and J lost 6 bases. Germline V lookup: CDR1 KGHSH, CDR2 LQKENI. The CDR3 sequence is 15 residues long. The CDR3 loop is CASSPGTGVPQPQHF. The CDR3 bases that were read are TGTGCCAGCTCACCAGGGACAGGGGTGCCTCAGCCC.

Comments on this clone: With the read ending 3 residues before the CDR3 end, the germline J gene is used to fill in that end. The chain employs TRBV7-8 and TRBJ1-5, with D possibly being TRBD1 (5 bases). Germline loops: CDR1 SGHVS, CDR2 FQNEAQ. Trimming cost V 1 base and J 7 bases, with 14 bases left between them. The CDR3 runs to 15 residues. CDR3 sequence reads: CASSLVFQGSQPQHF. CDR3 DNA, as far as it was read: TGTGCCAGCAGCTTAGTTTTCCAGGGTAGCCAGCCC.

With regard to this clone: The read comes to an end 3 residues before the CDR3 does, leaving the germline J gene to fill in the end. This chain links TRBV2 with TRBJ2-4; TRBD1 matches at 7 bases. The CDR3 length is 17 residues. Germline trimming cut 5 bases from V and 1 base from J; bases unmatched to any gene: 11. The germline V gene has CDR1 SNHLY and CDR2 FYNNEI. The CDR3 loop reads CASSLTGVEFAKNIQYF. The sequenced part of the CDR3 DNA is TGTGCCAGCAGTTTAACAGGGGTGGAATTTGCCAAAAACATT.

For this clone: The read falls 3 residues short of the CDR3 end, and the missing part is taken from the germline J gene. V gene TRBV30 combines with J gene TRBJ1-4; D is possibly TRBD1 (6 bases). CDR1 is GTSNPN and CDR2 is SVGIG in the germline V gene (reference sequence). V lost 5 bases and J lost 6, with 13 bases in between. The CDR3 has 13 residues. The CDR3 bases that were read are TGTGCCTGGCAACGCGGGACATATGAAAAA. It yields the protein CAWQRGTYEK. In full, the CDR3 is CAWQRGTYEKLFF.

Of note for this clone: The read terminates 3 residues before the CDR3 end, so the remaining end is supplied by the germline J gene. The gene calls are TRBV2 and TRBJ1-2; D is uncertain. The length of the CDR3 is 12 residues. V was cut by 1 base and J by 5 bases, with 5 bases left in between. Germline-derived CDR1 and CDR2 are SNHLY and FYNNEI. The CDR3 bases that were read are TGTGCCAGCAGTGAAGAGGGTTATGGC. Amino acids: CASSEEGYG. The complete CDR3 reads CASSEEGYGYTF. Full variable domain (remainder filled in from reference TRBV2 and TRBJ1-2): EPEVTQTPSHQVTQMGQEVILRCVPISNHLYFYWYRQILGQKVEFLVSFYNNEISEKSEIFDDQFSVERPDGSNFTLKIRSTKLEDSAMYFCASSEEGYGYTFGSGTRLTVV.